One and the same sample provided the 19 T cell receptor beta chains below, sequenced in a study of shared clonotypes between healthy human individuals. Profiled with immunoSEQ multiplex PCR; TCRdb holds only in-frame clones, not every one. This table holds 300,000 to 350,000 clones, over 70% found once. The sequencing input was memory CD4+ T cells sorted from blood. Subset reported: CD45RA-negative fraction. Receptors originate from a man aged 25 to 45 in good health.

The chain's CDR3 is CASNQSGAGPDEQYF. Written as DNA, the CDR3 is TGTGCCAGCAACCAAAGTGGGGCAGGGCCCGACGAGCAGTACTTC. The chain is built from TRBV28 and TRBJ2-7; tentative D call: TRBD1 (5 bases). The V end was cut by 7 bases, the J end by 5 bases, with 21 bases between. The CDR3 spans 15 residues. CDR1 is MDHEN and CDR2 is SYDVKM in the germline V gene.

CDR3 sequence (DNA): TGTGCCAGCAGTCGGGACAGGGGCGCCTACGAGCAGTACTTC. Protein product: CASSRDRGAYEQYF. This chain joins TRBV2 and TRBJ2-7, with 10 positions matching TRBD1. CDR1 SNHLY and CDR2 FYNNEI come from the germline V gene. The length of the CDR3 is 14 residues. V shed 5 bases, J shed 2 bases, and the junction held 3 bases outside the gene matches.

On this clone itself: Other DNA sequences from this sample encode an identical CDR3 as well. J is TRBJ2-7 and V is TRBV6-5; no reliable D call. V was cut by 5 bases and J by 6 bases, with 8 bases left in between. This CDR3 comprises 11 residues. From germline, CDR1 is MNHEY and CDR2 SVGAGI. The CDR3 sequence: CASSTRSEQYF. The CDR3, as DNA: TGTGCCAGCAGTACACGCAGCGAGCAGTACTTC.

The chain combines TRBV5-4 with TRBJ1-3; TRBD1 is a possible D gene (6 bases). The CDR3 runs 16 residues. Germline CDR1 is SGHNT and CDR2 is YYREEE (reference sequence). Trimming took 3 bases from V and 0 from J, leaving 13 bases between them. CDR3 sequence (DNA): TGTGCCAGCAGCTCCGGGACACGAAGCTCTGGAAACACCATATATTTT. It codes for CASSSGTRSSGNTIYF.

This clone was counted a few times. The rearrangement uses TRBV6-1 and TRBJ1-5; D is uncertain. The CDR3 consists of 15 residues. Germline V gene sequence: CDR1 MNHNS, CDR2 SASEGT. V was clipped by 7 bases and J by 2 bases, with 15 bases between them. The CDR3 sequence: CASIEGPAGNQPQHF. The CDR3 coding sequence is TGTGCCAGCATTGAGGGTCCCGCCGGCAATCAGCCCCAGCATTTT.

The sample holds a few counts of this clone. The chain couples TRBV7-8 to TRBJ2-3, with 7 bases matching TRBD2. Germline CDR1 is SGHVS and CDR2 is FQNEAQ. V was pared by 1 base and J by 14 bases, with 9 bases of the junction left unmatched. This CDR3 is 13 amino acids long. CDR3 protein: CASSLEAGKTRYF. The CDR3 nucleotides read TGTGCCAGCAGCTTAGAAGCGGGGAAAACTCGGTATTTT.

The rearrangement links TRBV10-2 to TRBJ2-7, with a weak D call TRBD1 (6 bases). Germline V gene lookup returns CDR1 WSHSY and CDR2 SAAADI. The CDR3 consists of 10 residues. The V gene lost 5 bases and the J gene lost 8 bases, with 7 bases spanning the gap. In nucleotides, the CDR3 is TGCGCCAGCAGTTGGGACAAGCAGTACTTC. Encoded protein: CASSWDKQYF.

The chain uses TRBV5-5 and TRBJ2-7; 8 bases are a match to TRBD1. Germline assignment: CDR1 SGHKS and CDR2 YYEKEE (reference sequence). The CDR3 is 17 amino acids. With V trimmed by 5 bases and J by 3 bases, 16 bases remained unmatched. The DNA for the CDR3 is TGTGCCAGCAGGCAAGCTGGCGTGGCAGGGGGCTTCTACGAGCAGTACTTC. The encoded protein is CASRQAGVAGGFYEQYF.

The CDR3 sequence: CASSPMTGIYGYTF. The CDR3 DNA is TGTGCCAGTAGTCCGATGACAGGGATCTATGGCTACACCTTC. The rearrangement links TRBV19 to TRBJ1-2; 7 bases agree with TRBD1. Germline V gene lookup returns CDR1 LNHDA and CDR2 SQIVND (reference sequence). The CDR3 spans 14 residues. The trim removed 5 bases at V and 4 bases at J, leaving 7 bases unmatched.

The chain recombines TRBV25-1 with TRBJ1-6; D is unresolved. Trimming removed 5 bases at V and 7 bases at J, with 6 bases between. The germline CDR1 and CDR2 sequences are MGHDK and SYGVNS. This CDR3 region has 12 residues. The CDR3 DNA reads TGTGCCAGCAGTCTCAGGAATTCACCCCTCCACTTT. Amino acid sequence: CASSLRNSPLHF. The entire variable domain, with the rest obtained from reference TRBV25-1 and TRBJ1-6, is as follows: EADIYQTPRYLVIGTGKKITLECSQTMGHDKMYWYQQDPGMELHLIHYSYGVNSTEKGDLSSESTVSRIRTEHFPLTLESARPSHTSQYLCASSLRNSPLHFGNGTRLTVT.

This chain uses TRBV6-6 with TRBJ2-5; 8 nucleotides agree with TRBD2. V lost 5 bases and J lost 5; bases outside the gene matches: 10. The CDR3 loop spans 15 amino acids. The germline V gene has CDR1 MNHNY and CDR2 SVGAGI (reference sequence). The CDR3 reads CASSLARAGEETQYF. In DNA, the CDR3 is TGTGCCAGCAGTCTCGCGCGAGCGGGAGAGGAGACCCAGTACTTC.

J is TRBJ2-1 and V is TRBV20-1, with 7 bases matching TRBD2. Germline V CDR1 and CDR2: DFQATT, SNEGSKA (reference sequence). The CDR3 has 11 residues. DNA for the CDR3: TGCACGGTCCCCGGGAGGAATGAGCAGTTCTTC. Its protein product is CTVPGRNEQFF.

The CDR3 bases are TGTGCCAGCAGCTCCAGGGACCAAGAGACCCAGTACTTC. Amino acids: CASSSRDQETQYF. The chain is built from TRBV5-5 and TRBJ2-5; D is possibly TRBD1 (5 bases). The CDR3 totals 13 residues. From germline, CDR1 is SGHKS and CDR2 YYEKEE (reference sequence). V was shortened by 3 bases and J by 0 bases, with 6 bases between the two germline ends.

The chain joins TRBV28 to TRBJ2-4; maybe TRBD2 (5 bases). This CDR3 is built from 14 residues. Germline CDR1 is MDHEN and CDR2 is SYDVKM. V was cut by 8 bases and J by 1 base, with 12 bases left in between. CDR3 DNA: TGTGCCAGCGCTTCTTCGGGGGCCAAAAACATTCAGTACTTC. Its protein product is CASASSGAKNIQYF.

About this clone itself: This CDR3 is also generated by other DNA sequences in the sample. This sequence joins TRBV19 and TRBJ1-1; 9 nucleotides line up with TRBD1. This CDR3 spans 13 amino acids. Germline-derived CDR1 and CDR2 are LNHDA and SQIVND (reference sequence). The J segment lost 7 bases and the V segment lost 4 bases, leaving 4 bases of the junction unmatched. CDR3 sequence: CASSTQTGGEAFF. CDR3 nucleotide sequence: TGTGCCAGTAGTACACAGACAGGGGGTGAAGCTTTCTTT.

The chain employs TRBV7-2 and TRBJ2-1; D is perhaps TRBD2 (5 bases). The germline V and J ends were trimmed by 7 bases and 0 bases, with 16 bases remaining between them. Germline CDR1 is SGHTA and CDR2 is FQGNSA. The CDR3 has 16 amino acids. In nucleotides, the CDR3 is TGTGCCAGCAATTTGGGCGCAGGACTCTCCTACAATGAGCAGTTCTTC. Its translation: CASNLGAGLSYNEQFF.

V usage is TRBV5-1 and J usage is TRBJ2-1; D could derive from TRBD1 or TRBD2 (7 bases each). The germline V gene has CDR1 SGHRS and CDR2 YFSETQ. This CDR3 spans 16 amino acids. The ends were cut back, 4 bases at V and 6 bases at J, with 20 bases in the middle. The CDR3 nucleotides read TGCGCCAGCAGCCTCAGGGGGGAGGGCGTGTTCAATGAGCAGTTCTTC. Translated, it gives CASSLRGEGVFNEQFF.

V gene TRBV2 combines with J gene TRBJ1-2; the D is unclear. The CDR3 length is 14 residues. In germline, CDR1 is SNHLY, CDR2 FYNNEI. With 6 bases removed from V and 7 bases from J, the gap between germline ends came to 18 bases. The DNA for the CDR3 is TGTGCCAGCAGCGAGGACCCTGCCGGCCGTGGCTACACCTTC. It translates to CASSEDPAGRGYTF. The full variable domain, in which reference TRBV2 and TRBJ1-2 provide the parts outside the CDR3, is EPEVTQTPSHQVTQMGQEVILRCVPISNHLYFYWYRQILGQKVEFLVSFYNNEISEKSEIFDDQFSVERPDGSNFTLKIRSTKLEDSAMYFCASSEDPAGRGYTFGSGTRLTVV.

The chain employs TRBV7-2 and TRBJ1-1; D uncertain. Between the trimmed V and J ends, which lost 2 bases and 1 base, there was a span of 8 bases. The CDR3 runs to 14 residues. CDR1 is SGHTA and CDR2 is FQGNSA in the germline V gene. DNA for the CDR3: TGTGCCAGCAGCTTAAATTGGGAGAACACTGAAGCTTTCTTT. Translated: CASSLNWENTEAFF.